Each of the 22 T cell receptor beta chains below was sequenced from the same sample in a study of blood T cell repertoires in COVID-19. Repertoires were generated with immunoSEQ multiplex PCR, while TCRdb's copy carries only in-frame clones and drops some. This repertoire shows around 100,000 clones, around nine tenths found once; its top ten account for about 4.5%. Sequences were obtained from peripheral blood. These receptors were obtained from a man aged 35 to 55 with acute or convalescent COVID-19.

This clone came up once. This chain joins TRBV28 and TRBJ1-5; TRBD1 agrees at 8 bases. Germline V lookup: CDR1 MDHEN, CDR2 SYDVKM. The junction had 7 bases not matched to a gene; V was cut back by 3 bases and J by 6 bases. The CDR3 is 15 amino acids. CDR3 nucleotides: TGTGCCAGCAGTTTGCCGGACAGGGTCAGTCAGCCCCAGCATTTT. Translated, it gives CASSLPDRVSQPQHF.

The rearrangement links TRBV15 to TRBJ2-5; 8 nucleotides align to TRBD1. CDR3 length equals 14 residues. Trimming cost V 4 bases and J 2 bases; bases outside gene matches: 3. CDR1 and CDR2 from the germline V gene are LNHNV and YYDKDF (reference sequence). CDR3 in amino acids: CATSNDRGQETQYF. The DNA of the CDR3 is TGTGCCACCAGCAACGACAGGGGACAAGAGACCCAGTACTTC.

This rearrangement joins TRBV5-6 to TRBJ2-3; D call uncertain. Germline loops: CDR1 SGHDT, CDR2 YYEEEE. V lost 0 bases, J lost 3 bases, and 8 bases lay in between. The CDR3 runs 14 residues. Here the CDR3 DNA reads TGTGCCAGCAGCTTGGACCAGTGGACAGATACGCAGTATTTT. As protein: CASSLDQWTDTQYF.

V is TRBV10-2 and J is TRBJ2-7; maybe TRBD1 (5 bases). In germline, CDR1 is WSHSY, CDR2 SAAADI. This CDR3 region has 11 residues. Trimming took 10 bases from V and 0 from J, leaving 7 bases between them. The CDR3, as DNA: TGCGCCACACAGGTCTCCTACGAGCAGTACTTC. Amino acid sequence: CATQVSYEQYF.

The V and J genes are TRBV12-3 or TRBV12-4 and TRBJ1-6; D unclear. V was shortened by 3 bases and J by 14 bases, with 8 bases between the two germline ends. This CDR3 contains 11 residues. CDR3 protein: CASSFGLALHF. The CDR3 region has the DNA TGTGCCAGCAGTTTCGGGTTAGCCCTCCACTTT.

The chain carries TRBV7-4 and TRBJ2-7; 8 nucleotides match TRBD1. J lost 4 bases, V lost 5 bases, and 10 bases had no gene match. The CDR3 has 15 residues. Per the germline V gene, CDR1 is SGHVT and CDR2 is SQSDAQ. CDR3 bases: TGTGCCAGCAGCCCTGGAAGGGACAGGAGGTACGAGCAGTACTTC. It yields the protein CASSPGRDRRYEQYF.

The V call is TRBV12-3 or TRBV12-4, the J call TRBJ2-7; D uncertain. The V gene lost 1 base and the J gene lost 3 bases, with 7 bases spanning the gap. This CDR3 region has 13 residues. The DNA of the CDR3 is TGTGCCAGCAGTTTAGACAGACACTACGAGCAGTACTTC. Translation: CASSLDRHYEQYF.

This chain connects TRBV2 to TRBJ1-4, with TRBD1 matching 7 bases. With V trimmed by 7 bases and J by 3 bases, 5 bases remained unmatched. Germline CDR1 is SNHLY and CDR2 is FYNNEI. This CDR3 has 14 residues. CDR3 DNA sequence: TGTGCCAGCACCAACAGGGGACCTAATGAAAAACTGTTTTTT. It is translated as CASTNRGPNEKLFF.

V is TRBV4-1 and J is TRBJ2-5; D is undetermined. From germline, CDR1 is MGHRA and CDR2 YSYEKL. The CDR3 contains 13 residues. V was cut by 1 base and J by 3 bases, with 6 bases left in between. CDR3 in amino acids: CASSQVQKETQYF. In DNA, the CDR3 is TGCGCCAGCAGCCAAGTTCAAAAAGAGACCCAGTACTTC.

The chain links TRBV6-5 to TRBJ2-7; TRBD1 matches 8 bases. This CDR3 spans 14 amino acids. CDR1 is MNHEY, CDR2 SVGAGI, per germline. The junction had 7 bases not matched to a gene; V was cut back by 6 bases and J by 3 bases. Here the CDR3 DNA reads TGTGCCAGCAGGAAGACAGGGGCCCACTACGAGCAGTACTTC. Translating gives CASRKTGAHYEQYF.

The CDR3 DNA reads TGCGCCAGCAGCCAAGATATCAGGGGGCGAAATGAAAAACTGTTTTTT. The encoded protein is CASSQDIRGRNEKLFF. The gene calls are TRBV4-1 and TRBJ1-4; 8 bases map to TRBD1. The CDR3 is 16 amino acids. V shed 0 bases and J 5 bases; nucleotides not matched to a gene: 5. Germline V lookup: CDR1 MGHRA, CDR2 YSYEKL.

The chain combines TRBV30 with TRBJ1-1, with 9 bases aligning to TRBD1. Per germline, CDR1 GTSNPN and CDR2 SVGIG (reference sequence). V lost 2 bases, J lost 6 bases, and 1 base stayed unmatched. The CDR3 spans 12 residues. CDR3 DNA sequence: TGTGCCTGGAGTCGACAGGGGGCTGAAGCTTTCTTT. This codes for CAWSRQGAEAFF.

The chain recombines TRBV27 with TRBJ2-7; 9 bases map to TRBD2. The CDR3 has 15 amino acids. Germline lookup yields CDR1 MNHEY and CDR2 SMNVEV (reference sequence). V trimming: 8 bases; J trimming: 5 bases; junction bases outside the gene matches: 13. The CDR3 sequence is CASGKYAAGGHEQYF. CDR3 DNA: TGTGCCAGCGGGAAATATGCAGCGGGAGGCCACGAGCAGTACTTC.

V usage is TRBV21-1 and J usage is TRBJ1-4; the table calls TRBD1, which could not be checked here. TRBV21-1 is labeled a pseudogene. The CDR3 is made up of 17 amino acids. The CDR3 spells CASSKVDREATNEKLFF. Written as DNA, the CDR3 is TGTGCCAGCAGCAAAGTTGACAGGGAAGCAACTAATGAAAAACTGTTTTTT.

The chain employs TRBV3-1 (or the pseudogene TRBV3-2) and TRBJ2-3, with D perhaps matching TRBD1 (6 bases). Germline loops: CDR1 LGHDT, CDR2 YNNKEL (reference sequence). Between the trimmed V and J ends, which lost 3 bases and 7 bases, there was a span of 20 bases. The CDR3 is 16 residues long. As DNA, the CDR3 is TGTGCCAGCAGCCATACAGGGAAGTTGGGACGAAATACGCAGTATTTT. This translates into CASSHTGKLGRNTQYF.

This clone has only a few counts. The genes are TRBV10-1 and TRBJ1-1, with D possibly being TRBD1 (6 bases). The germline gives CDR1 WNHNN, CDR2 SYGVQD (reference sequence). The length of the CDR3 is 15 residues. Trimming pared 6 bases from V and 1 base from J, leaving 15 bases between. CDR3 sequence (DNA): TGCGCCAGCAGCCACTCTAGGACAGAGAACACTGAAGCTTTCTTT. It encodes CASSHSRTENTEAFF.

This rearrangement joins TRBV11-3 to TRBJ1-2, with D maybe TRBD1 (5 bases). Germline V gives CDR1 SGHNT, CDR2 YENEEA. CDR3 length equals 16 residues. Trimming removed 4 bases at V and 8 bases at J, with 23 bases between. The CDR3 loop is CASSSPRGGGVWGYTF. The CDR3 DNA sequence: TGTGCCAGCAGCTCGCCCCGGGGGGGAGGAGTGTGGGGCTACACCTTC.

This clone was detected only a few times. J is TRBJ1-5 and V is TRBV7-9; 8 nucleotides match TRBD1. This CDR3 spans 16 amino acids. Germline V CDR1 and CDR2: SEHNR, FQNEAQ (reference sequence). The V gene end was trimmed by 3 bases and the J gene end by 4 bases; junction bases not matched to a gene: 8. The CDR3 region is CASSLSGQGLNQPQHF. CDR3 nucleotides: TGTGCCAGCAGCTTGTCTGGACAGGGACTGAATCAGCCCCAGCATTTT.

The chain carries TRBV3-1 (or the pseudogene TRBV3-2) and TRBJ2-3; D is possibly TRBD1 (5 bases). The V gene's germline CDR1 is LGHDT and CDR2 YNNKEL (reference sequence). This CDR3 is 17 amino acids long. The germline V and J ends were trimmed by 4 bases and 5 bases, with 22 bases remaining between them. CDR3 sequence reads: CASSPYPGSVGEDTQYF. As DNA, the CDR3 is TGTGCCAGCAGCCCGTACCCGGGTTCTGTAGGGGAAGATACGCAGTATTTT.

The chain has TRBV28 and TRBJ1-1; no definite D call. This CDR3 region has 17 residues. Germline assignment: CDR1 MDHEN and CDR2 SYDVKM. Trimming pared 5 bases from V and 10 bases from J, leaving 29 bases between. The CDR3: CASSPLKSPIQHGLAFF. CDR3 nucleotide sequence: TGTGCCAGCAGTCCACTTAAGTCCCCAATACAACATGGGCTAGCTTTCTTT.

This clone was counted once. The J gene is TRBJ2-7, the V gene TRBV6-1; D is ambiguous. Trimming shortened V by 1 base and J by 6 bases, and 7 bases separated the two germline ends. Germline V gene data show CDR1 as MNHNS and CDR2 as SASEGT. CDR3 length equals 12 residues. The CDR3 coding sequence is TGTGCCAGCAGTGAAGGGAGAGGCGAGCAGTACTTC. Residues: CASSEGRGEQYF.

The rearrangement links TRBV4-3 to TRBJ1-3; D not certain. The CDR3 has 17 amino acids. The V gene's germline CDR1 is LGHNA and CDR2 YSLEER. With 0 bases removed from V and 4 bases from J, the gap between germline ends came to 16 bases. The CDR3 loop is CASSQDSAGRRGNTIYF. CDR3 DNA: TGCGCCAGCAGCCAAGATTCGGCCGGGCGGAGGGGAAACACCATATATTTT.